The 26 T cell receptor beta chains given below trace back to one sample, sequenced in a study of cytomegalovirus exposure and HLA in healthy donors. Vbeta (60) and Jbeta (13) primers were used in the PCR. Here immunoSEQ multiplex PCR was the method, and the copy in TCRdb shows in-frame clones only, minus some. Here the sample spans roughly 230,000 clones, approximately 81% being singletons. Material: PBMCs. The source is a girl aged 2 to 9 in good health and CMV-seronegative.

This clone was seen a handful of times. The chain carries TRBV11-1 and TRBJ2-7, with no clear D. V lost 0 bases and J lost 0, with 9 bases in between. The CDR3 covers 15 residues. The germline CDR1 and CDR2 sequences are SGHAT and FQDESV (reference sequence). CDR3 DNA sequence: TGTGCCAGCAGCTTAGCGCTAGGTCCCTCCTACGAGCAGTACTTC. Translation gives CASSLALGPSYEQYF.

V usage is TRBV21-1 and J usage is TRBJ1-2; the table's D call of TRBD1 was not tested on the DNA. TRBV21-1 counts as a pseudogene. The CDR3 runs 14 residues. The CDR3 nucleotides read TGTGCCAGCAGCCCACAGGGGATTAACTATGGCTACACCTTC. Its translation is CASSPQGINYGYTF.

The chain joins TRBV6-6 to TRBJ2-6, with D perhaps TRBD1 (6 bases). V lost 10 bases and J 0 bases, leaving 16 bases between the germline ends. Germline CDR1 and CDR2: MNHNY and SVGAGI (reference sequence). There are 16 residues in the CDR3. The CDR3 spells CATGITGPSGANVLTF. In DNA, the CDR3 is TGTGCCACCGGGATTACAGGGCCCTCTGGGGCCAACGTCCTGACTTTC.

A word on this clone: The junction and the germline gene differ at one end; a read error may be behind it. Other DNA sequences in this specimen translate into the identical CDR3. The rearrangement joins TRBV4-1 to TRBJ1-1; 9 bases match TRBD1. The CDR3 is 16 residues long. The germline V gene has CDR1 MGHRA and CDR2 YSYEKL. As DNA, the CDR3 is TGCGCCAGCAGCCCTTTGACAGGGGGAATGAACACTGAGGCTTTCTTT. It encodes CASSPLTGGMNTEAFF.

CDR3 nucleotides: TGCGCCAGCAGCCAGGATCCAAGACAGGGATGGGGCAATGAGCAGTTCTTC. Translating it yields CASSQDPRQGWGNEQFF. The chain uses TRBV4-1 and TRBJ2-1; TRBD1 aligns across 7 bases. Germline V gene sequence: CDR1 MGHRA, CDR2 YSYEKL. The V and J ends lost 3 bases and 6 bases, in that order; junction bases with no gene match: 14. This CDR3 has 17 amino acids.

The count of this clone is one. The chain has TRBV10-3 and TRBJ2-7; 7 bases are a match to TRBD2. This CDR3 has 12 amino acids. V lost 11 bases, J lost 1 base, and 5 bases stayed unmatched. Per germline, CDR1 ENHRY and CDR2 SYGVKD. CDR3 DNA: TGTGCCTCGTGGGGGGGGTCCTACGAGCAGTACTTC. Protein product: CASWGGSYEQYF.

This chain links TRBV5-1 with TRBJ2-3; the match to TRBD2 covers 15 bases. Germline V lookup: CDR1 SGHRS, CDR2 YFSETQ. The ends lost 3 bases at V and 5 bases at J; junction bases unmatched: 10. The CDR3 totals 18 residues. CDR3 sequence (DNA): TGCGCCAGCAGCTCCAGGACTAGCGGGAGGGCCGGAAAAGATACGCAGTATTTT. Encoded protein: CASSSRTSGRAGKDTQYF.

The J gene is TRBJ2-7, the V gene TRBV4-2, with TRBD2 matching 8 bases. This CDR3 is 16 amino acids long. Trimming took 1 base from V and 0 from J; bases not matched to a gene: 5. Germline V gene lookup returns CDR1 LGHNA and CDR2 YNFKEQ. The CDR3 nucleotides read TGTGCCAGCAGCCAAGCGGCGCTAGCGGGCTCCTACGAGCAGTACTTC. Amino acids: CASSQAALAGSYEQYF.

V is TRBV9 and J is TRBJ2-1; 9 positions agree with TRBD1. With 3 bases clipped from V and 4 bases from J, the junction kept 5 bases outside the gene matches. Germline assignment: CDR1 SGDLS and CDR2 YYNGEE. The CDR3 loop spans 15 amino acids. DNA of the CDR3: TGTGCCAGCAGCGACCGGGACAGGGCGTACAATGAGCAGTTCTTC. It codes for CASSDRDRAYNEQFF.

The chain combines TRBV10-2 with TRBJ1-2; D is unclear. Trimming pared 3 bases from V and 5 bases from J, leaving 10 bases between. This CDR3 has 13 residues. From germline, CDR1 is WSHSY and CDR2 SAAADI. The CDR3 here is CASSDPGSYGYTF. As DNA, the CDR3 is TGCGCCAGCAGTGACCCAGGATCATATGGCTACACCTTC.

The chain recombines TRBV5-4 with TRBJ1-6; TRBD1 matches at 8 bases. This CDR3 is built from 17 residues. J lost 2 bases, V lost 0 bases, and 4 bases had no gene match. The germline V gene has CDR1 SGHNT and CDR2 YYREEE (reference sequence). CDR3 nucleotides: TGTGCCAGCAGCTTGGGAACAGGGGGTACCTATAATTCACCCCTCCACTTT. Residues: CASSLGTGGTYNSPLHF.

The chain is built from TRBV15 and TRBJ1-3, with D maybe TRBD1 (5 bases). Germline V gene sequence: CDR1 LNHNV, CDR2 YYDKDF (reference sequence). Between the trimmed V and J ends, which lost 0 bases and 0 bases, there was a span of 6 bases. This CDR3 is 15 amino acids long. DNA for the CDR3: TGTGCCACCAGCAGAGACAGGGCCTCTGGAAACACCATATATTTT. Encoded protein: CATSRDRASGNTIYF.

V and J are TRBV27 and TRBJ1-5; a weak D match, TRBD1 (5 bases). V gave up 2 bases and J gave up 7 bases, with 12 bases separating them. The germline CDR1 and CDR2 sequences are MNHEY and SMNVEV (reference sequence). The CDR3 has 14 amino acids. CDR3 sequence reads: CASSLRAGRQPQHF. CDR3 in DNA: TGTGCCAGCAGTTTAAGGGCAGGGAGGCAGCCCCAGCATTTT.

The chain carries TRBV5-1 and TRBJ1-1; 8 bases map to TRBD1. Germline trimming cut 4 bases from V and 11 bases from J; bases unmatched to any gene: 13. From germline, CDR1 is SGHRS and CDR2 YFSETQ. The CDR3 runs 14 residues. CDR3 region: CASSLVVEDRAAFF. In DNA form, the CDR3 reads TGCGCCAGCAGCCTTGTGGTCGAGGACAGGGCGGCTTTCTTT.

The genes are TRBV6-5 and TRBJ1-2; D is ambiguous. V was clipped by 4 bases and J by 4 bases, with 16 bases between them. This CDR3 region has 15 residues. Germline V gives CDR1 MNHEY, CDR2 SVGAGI. The CDR3 protein is CASSFHRTVPYGYTF. The CDR3 region has the DNA TGTGCCAGCAGTTTCCACCGAACAGTACCCTATGGCTACACCTTC.

The chain combines TRBV6-5 with TRBJ2-5; 8 positions match TRBD1. Germline CDR1 MNHEY, CDR2 SVGAGI. The CDR3 is 14 amino acids. With 6 bases clipped from V and 5 bases from J, the junction kept 8 bases outside the gene matches. The CDR3 loop is CASSSRQGRETQYF. In DNA form, the CDR3 reads TGTGCCAGCAGCAGTAGACAGGGGCGGGAGACCCAGTACTTC.

The chain combines TRBV21-1 with TRBJ1-2; the table's D gene call, TRBD1, was not cross checked with the DNA. TRBV21-1 is classified as a pseudogene. CDR3 length: 11 amino acids. CDR3 bases: TGTGCCAGCAGGGGGCGGAATGGCTACACCTTC. This gives the protein CASRGRNGYTF.

This clone showed up just a few times. The genes are TRBV2 and TRBJ1-1; D is unresolved. The CDR3 loop spans 14 amino acids. Trimming pared 4 bases from V and 0 bases from J, leaving 9 bases between. Germline V gene sequence: CDR1 SNHLY, CDR2 FYNNEI. The CDR3 spells CASSGPDLNTEAFF. CDR3 DNA sequence: TGTGCCAGCAGTGGACCGGACTTGAACACTGAAGCTTTCTTT. The whole variable domain, filled in from reference TRBV2 and TRBJ1-1, reads EPEVTQTPSHQVTQMGQEVILRCVPISNHLYFYWYRQILGQKVEFLVSFYNNEISEKSEIFDDQFSVERPDGSNFTLKIRSTKLEDSAMYFCASSGPDLNTEAFFGQGTRLTVV.

The chain has TRBV2 and TRBJ1-1, with TRBD1 as a possible D gene (6 bases). V was pared by 5 bases and J by 6 bases, with 7 bases between. Germline loops: CDR1 SNHLY, CDR2 FYNNEI. The CDR3 extends over 11 amino acids. For the CDR3, the DNA is TGTGCCAGCAGTCGACAGGCTGAAGCTTTCTTT. Residues: CASSRQAEAFF.

This clone showed up just a few times. This sequence joins TRBV7-9 and TRBJ1-1, with TRBD1 identical over 7 bases. The germline V gene has CDR1 SEHNR and CDR2 FQNEAQ (reference sequence). The CDR3 length is 12 residues. Unmatched junction bases numbered 6, after V lost 5 bases and J lost 9 bases. CDR3 sequence (DNA): TGTGCCAGCAGCCACGACAGGGACCAAGCTTTCTTT. Its protein is CASSHDRDQAFF.

The chain carries TRBV7-9 and TRBJ1-3, with D possibly matching TRBD1 (6 bases). V was trimmed by 3 bases and J by 4 bases, leaving 13 bases between them. There are 15 residues in the CDR3. In germline, CDR1 is SEHNR, CDR2 FQNEAQ (reference sequence). The CDR3 coding sequence is TGTGCCAGCAGCTTCCCGGGGGGCGAAGGAAACACCATATATTTT. It translates to CASSFPGGEGNTIYF.

This clone was counted a single time. V gene TRBV2 combines with J gene TRBJ2-1; a weak D match, TRBD2 (6 bases). Germline V gene sequence: CDR1 SNHLY, CDR2 FYNNEI. V was pared by 6 bases and J by 7 bases, with 22 bases between. CDR3 length: 16 residues. The CDR3 sequence is CASRKGRAGLGNEQFF. The CDR3 DNA reads TGTGCCAGCAGGAAAGGGAGAGCGGGTCTCGGAAATGAGCAGTTCTTC.

The rearrangement uses TRBV4-1 and TRBJ1-3; D is perhaps TRBD1 (5 bases). Looked up from germline, CDR1 is MGHRA and CDR2 is YSYEKL. The CDR3 is 15 residues long. With 0 bases removed from V and 7 bases from J, the gap between germline ends came to 13 bases. In DNA form, the CDR3 reads TGCGCCAGCAGCCAAGAGGGAAGGGGTAGGAACACCATATATTTT. Protein product: CASSQEGRGRNTIYF.

The chain is built from TRBV7-3 and TRBJ2-2, with 8 nucleotides matching TRBD1. CDR3 size: 17 residues. The germline V gene encodes CDR1 SGHTA and CDR2 FQGTGA. V shed 3 bases, J shed 5 bases, and the junction held 11 bases outside the gene matches. The CDR3 DNA is TGTGCCAGCAGCTTTATACTACGGACAGGGCTAACCGGGGAGCTGTTTTTT. Translated: CASSFILRTGLTGELFF.

In nucleotides, the CDR3 is TGTGCCTGGGATCAGGGGGGCCCCCTCAATCAGCCCCAGCATTTT. It translates to CAWDQGGPLNQPQHF. The chain couples TRBV30 to TRBJ1-5, with TRBD1 identical over 7 bases. V shed 5 bases, J shed 3 bases, and the junction held 10 bases outside the gene matches. Germline CDR1 reads GTSNPN; CDR2 reads SVGIG (reference sequence). The CDR3 extends over 15 amino acids.

This clone has only one observation. This chain connects TRBV5-1 to TRBJ1-4; unclear D gene. V shed 9 bases and J shed 3 bases, with 15 bases lying between them. Germline CDR1 is SGHRS and CDR2 is YFSETQ. This CDR3 comprises 14 residues. The CDR3 DNA is TGCGCCAATACCTCCGGGAGCCCTAATGAAAAACTGTTTTTT. Protein product: CANTSGSPNEKLFF. Together with reference TRBV5-1 and TRBJ1-4, the CDR3 gives the full variable domain: KAGVTQTPRYLIKTRGQQVTLSCSPISGHRSVSWYQQTPGQGLQFLFEYFSETQRNKGNFPGRFSGRQFSNSRSEMNVSTLELGDSALYLCANTSGSPNEKLFFGSGTQLSVL.